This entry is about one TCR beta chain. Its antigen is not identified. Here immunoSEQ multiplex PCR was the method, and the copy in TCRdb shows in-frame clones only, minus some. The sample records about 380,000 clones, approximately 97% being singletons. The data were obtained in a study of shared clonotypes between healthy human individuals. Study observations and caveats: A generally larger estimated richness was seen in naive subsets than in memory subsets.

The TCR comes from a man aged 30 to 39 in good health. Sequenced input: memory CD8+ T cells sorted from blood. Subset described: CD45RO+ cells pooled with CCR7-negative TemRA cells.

In DNA, the CDR3 is TGTGCCAGCAGTTTAGGCCCCGCGAACACCGGGGAGCTGTTTTTT. Residues: CASSLGPANTGELFF. The chain links TRBV28 to TRBJ2-2; D gene ambiguous. Trimming removed 2 bases from V and 0 bases from J, with 7 bases in between. Germline lookup yields CDR1 MDHEN and CDR2 SYDVKM. The CDR3 spans 15 residues.